The rows below give T cell receptor beta chains drawn from one sample of a study of T cell changes during pregnancy in multiple sclerosis. Measured with immunoSEQ multiplex PCR; TCRdb has only the in-frame clones, and not every one. There are more than 35,000 clones in the sample; 85% to 95% occur only once, and about 8.3% lies in the top ten. Sequencing was performed on CD8+ T cells from peripheral blood mononuclear cells, taken in the third trimester of pregnancy. All receptors derive from a female donor with multiple sclerosis, enrolled in a pregnancy study. Both conserved end residues are part of each CDR3. The D gene is left open where the match is weak. Size is stated for part of the rows, as once, few or many counts, or as a class when the clone is expanded.

abundance	d_gene	v_gene	j_gene	CDR3nt	CDR3aa
-	-	TRBV4-1	TRBJ2-7	TGCGCCAGCAGCCAAGAGTACGCCTCCTACGAGCAGTACTTC	CASSQEYASYEQYF
-	TRBD1	TRBV13	TRBJ2-2	TGTGCCAGCAGCCAACTAAGGGACAGGGGGCTGATCGGGGAGCTGTTTTTT	CASSQLRDRGLIGELFF
-	TRBD1	TRBV7-9	TRBJ1-2	TGTGCCAGCAGATCAGAAGGGGGCGCTTGGGATTTTGACTATGGCTACACCTTC	CASRSEGGAWDFDYGYTF
few	-	TRBV2	TRBJ1-4	TGTGCCAGCGAGAAGGGGGATGAAAAACTGTTTTTT	CASEKGDEKLFF
once	TRBD2	TRBV9	TRBJ2-3	TGTGCCAGCAGCGTAGCTCTGGGGGGGTTCACAGATACGCAGTATTTT	CASSVALGGFTDTQYF
-	-	TRBV19	TRBJ1-5	TGTGCCAGTAGTAGCCCGCTAGATCAGCCCCAGCATTTT	CASSSPLDQPQHF
-	-	TRBV9	TRBJ2-2	TGTGCCAGCAGCGTAGCGGGCGGGGGGGAGCTGTTTTTT	CASSVAGGGELFF
-	-	TRBV11-2	TRBJ2-1	TGTGCCAGCAGCGATCTACAGGGTTTGCGGATGAATGAGCAGTTCTTC	CASSDLQGLRMNEQFF
-	TRBD2	TRBV2	TRBJ2-4	TGTGCCAGCAGTGGAGGCCTCGGGGACTACAGAGACATTCAGTACTTC	CASSGGLGDYRDIQYF
-	TRBD2	TRBV7-8	TRBJ2-2	TGTGCCAGCAGCCGAATACTAGCGGGGGGAATCGGGGAGCTGTTTTTT	CASSRILAGGIGELFF
-	TRBD1	TRBV2	TRBJ2-3	TGTGCCACCGCCTTACGACAGGGGAAAGATACGCAGTATTTT	CATALRQGKDTQYF
-	-	TRBV28	TRBJ1-1	TGTGCCAGCAGATCTTCGGGGAGGGCCTGGGAAGCTTTCTTT	CASRSSGRAWEAFF
-	-	TRBV4-1	TRBJ1-1	TGCGCCAGCAGCCCCCGGGAGGGGAACACTGAAGCTTTCTTT	CASSPREGNTEAFF
-	-	TRBV6-1	TRBJ2-2	TGTGCCAGCACCAGGGGAGGGGGGGGCACCGGGGAGCTGTTTTTT	CASTRGGGGTGELFF
-	-	TRBV7-9	TRBJ1-5	TGTGCCAGCAGCCCCGCGGAAGGGGGTCAGCCCCAGCATTTT	CASSPAEGGQPQHF
medium-sized	TRBD2	TRBV25-1	TRBJ2-4	TGTGCCAGCAGTGACCACTCGGGGGGGGCTTTAGCCAAAAACATTCAGTACTTC	CASSDHSGGALAKNIQYF
once	TRBD2	TRBV7-7	TRBJ2-1	TGTGCTAGCAGCTTTAGCGGGGAGAATGAGCAGTTCTTC	CASSFSGENEQFF
-	TRBD2	TRBV7-9	TRBJ2-3	TGTGCCAGCAGCTTCACTAGCGGGGGGGTCTACCCCACAGATACGCAGTATTTT	CASSFTSGGVYPTDTQYF
-	TRBD1	TRBV13	TRBJ2-7	TGTGCCAGCAGCTCGGACAGGGAAGGCGAGCAGTACTTC	CASSSDREGEQYF
-	TRBD2	TRBV7-9	TRBJ2-7	TGTGCCAGCACAAAGGGCGGGGGGAATCTCTACGAGCAGTACTTC	CASTKGGGNLYEQYF
-	-	TRBV11-2	TRBJ2-2	TGTGCCAGCAGCCCTCCAGCGAACACCGGGGAGCTGTTTTTT	CASSPPANTGELFF
-	-	TRBV27	TRBJ2-7	TGTGCCAGCAGTTTATCAGGGGTAGGCTACGAGCAGTACTTC	CASSLSGVGYEQYF
once	TRBD2	TRBV4-2	TRBJ2-3	TGTGCCAGCAGCCAAGAGGCCAGCGGGGGGTTTGGAGATACGCAGTATTTT	CASSQEASGGFGDTQYF
few	TRBD1	TRBV19	TRBJ2-7	TGTGCCAGTAAGGGACAGGGACCTTACGAGCAGTACTTC	CASKGQGPYEQYF
-	-	TRBV7-9	TRBJ2-7	TGTGCCAGCAGCGACTCCCAGGGGTGGTACTACGAGCAGTACTTC	CASSDSQGWYYEQYF
once	-	TRBV9	TRBJ2-5	TGTGCCAGCAGCGCAGGACAGTACCAAGAGACCCAGTACTTC	CASSAGQYQETQYF
-	-	TRBV19	TRBJ1-1	TGTGCCAGTAGTATAGCCCCGCAGGTTATGAACACTGAAGCTTTCTTT	CASSIAPQVMNTEAFF
-	TRBD1	TRBV15	TRBJ1-1	TGTGCCACCAGCAGAGATAGGACAGGGGGTACTGAAGCTTTCTTT	CATSRDRTGGTEAFF
-	-	TRBV10-2	TRBJ2-3	TGCGCCAGCAGTGTATTCGGGTCAGATACGCAGTATTTT	CASSVFGSDTQYF
-	TRBD2	TRBV18	TRBJ2-3	TGTGCCAGCTCACCACGGGGACTAGCGGGGGCTGCGACAGATACGCAGTATTTT	CASSPRGLAGAATDTQYF
-	TRBD1	TRBV4-1	TRBJ1-4	TGCGCCAGCAGCCCCTCCGGGACAGGGGGATGGGGTAATGAAAAACTGTTTTTT	CASSPSGTGGWGNEKLFF
-	TRBD1	TRBV6-4	TRBJ1-2	TGTGCCAGCAGTGACTCGGGACAGGGGTTGGATGGCTACACCTTC	CASSDSGQGLDGYTF
-	TRBD1	TRBV6-1	TRBJ2-7	TGTGCCAGCAGTGAAGTTTCGGACAGGGGGGAGCAGTACTTC	CASSEVSDRGEQYF
-	-	TRBV25-1	TRBJ1-3	TGTGCCAGCAGTGAATATTTTTCGGCAGGGGCTGGAAACACCATATATTTT	CASSEYFSAGAGNTIYF
once	TRBD2	TRBV9	TRBJ2-7	TGTGCCAGCAGCGTAGAGGGGGGGACTAGTAACGAGCAGTACTTC	CASSVEGGTSNEQYF
-	TRBD1	TRBV6-5	TRBJ2-2	TGTGCCAGCAGTTTGGGACAGACGAACACCGGGGAGCTGTTTTTT	CASSLGQTNTGELFF
-	TRBD1	TRBV5-1	TRBJ1-2	TGCGCCAGCAGCCAGACAGGGTCGGGGGCTAACTATGGCTACACCTTC	CASSQTGSGANYGYTF
once	TRBD2	TRBV6-6	TRBJ2-1	TGTGCCAGCAGTTACATCGGGGGGGCCGACTACAATGAGCAGTTCTTC	CASSYIGGADYNEQFF
-	TRBD2	TRBV13	TRBJ2-5	TGTGCCAGCAGCTTAGGCCGCCTAGCGGGGGAGGAGACCCAGTACTTC	CASSLGRLAGEETQYF
-	-	TRBV6-5	TRBJ2-3	TGTGCCAGCAGTTACACTAGCCTAGATACGCAGTATTTT	CASSYTSLDTQYF
-	-	TRBV4-1	TRBJ1-2	TGCGCCAGCAGCCAACGGTTGGGGGGGGACTATGGCTACACCTTC	CASSQRLGGDYGYTF
-	-	TRBV2	TRBJ1-1	TGTGCCAGCAGTGCCTCACAGGCTATGAACACTGAAGCTTTCTTT	CASSASQAMNTEAFF
once	-	TRBV27	TRBJ1-1	TGTGCCAGCACCCCTGGGGGGGGATGGACTGAAGCTTTCTTT	CASTPGGGWTEAFF
-	TRBD1	TRBV30	TRBJ2-7	TGTGCCTGGAGTGGGACCGCCGGGACAGAGAATTGGGCCGACGAGCAGTACTTC	CAWSGTAGTENWADEQYF
-	TRBD2	TRBV6-1	TRBJ2-5	TGTGCCAGCACGATCAGCGGGGGGGCAGGAGAGACCCAGTACTTC	CASTISGGAGETQYF
-	-	TRBV13	TRBJ1-5	TGTGCCAGCAGCTTAGGCGGGGGGGGCGTTCAGCCCCAGCATTTT	CASSLGGGGVQPQHF
few	-	TRBV7-3	TRBJ2-2	TGTGCCAGCAGCACATCTAACACCGGGGAGCTGTTTTTT	CASSTSNTGELFF
-	TRBD1	TRBV5-4	TRBJ2-7	TGTGCCAGCAGCTTTACAGGGGGCGCGTACGAGCAGTACTTC	CASSFTGGAYEQYF
-	-	TRBV27	TRBJ2-7	TGTGCCAGCAGTTTAGGGGGGGGCAGGGAGGTAGTGTACGAGCAGTACTTC	CASSLGGGREVVYEQYF
once	-	TRBV11-3	TRBJ2-1	TGTGCCAGCAGCGGAACCCGGGACTCCTCCTACAATGAGCAGTTCTTC	CASSGTRDSSYNEQFF
-	-	TRBV6-5	TRBJ2-7	TGTGCCAGCAATCCGACTAGGGCATTGGGCGAGCAGTACTTC	CASNPTRALGEQYF
-	-	TRBV30	TRBJ2-5	TGTGCCTGGAGTGGTCAGGGAATGGGTGAGACCCAGTACTTC	CAWSGQGMGETQYF
once	-	TRBV25-1	TRBJ1-1	TGTGCCAGCGGGGAGGCTGAAGCTTTCTTT	CASGEAEAFF
few	-	TRBV30	TRBJ1-1	TGTGCCTGGAGTGTGGGGGGAACTGAAGCTTTCTTT	CAWSVGGTEAFF
-	-	TRBV7-9	TRBJ2-7	TGTGCCAGCAGCTTAGTGGAGGGTTTCTACGAGCAGTACTTC	CASSLVEGFYEQYF
-	TRBD1	TRBV27	TRBJ2-7	TGTGCCAGCAGGGGGATTGGGACAGGGGGCTACGAGCAGTACTTC	CASRGIGTGGYEQYF
-	TRBD1	TRBV19	TRBJ1-5	TGTGCCAGTAGCCCGACAGGGGGTAACAATCAGCCCCAGCATTTT	CASSPTGGNNQPQHF
once	TRBD2	TRBV7-8	TRBJ2-5	TGTGCCAGCAGCTCCCTGGGACTAGCGGAACAAGAGACCCAGTACTTC	CASSSLGLAEQETQYF
-	TRBD1	TRBV7-3	TRBJ2-5	TGTGCCAGCAGCAGCAAACGACAGGGACAAGAGACCCAGTACTTC	CASSSKRQGQETQYF